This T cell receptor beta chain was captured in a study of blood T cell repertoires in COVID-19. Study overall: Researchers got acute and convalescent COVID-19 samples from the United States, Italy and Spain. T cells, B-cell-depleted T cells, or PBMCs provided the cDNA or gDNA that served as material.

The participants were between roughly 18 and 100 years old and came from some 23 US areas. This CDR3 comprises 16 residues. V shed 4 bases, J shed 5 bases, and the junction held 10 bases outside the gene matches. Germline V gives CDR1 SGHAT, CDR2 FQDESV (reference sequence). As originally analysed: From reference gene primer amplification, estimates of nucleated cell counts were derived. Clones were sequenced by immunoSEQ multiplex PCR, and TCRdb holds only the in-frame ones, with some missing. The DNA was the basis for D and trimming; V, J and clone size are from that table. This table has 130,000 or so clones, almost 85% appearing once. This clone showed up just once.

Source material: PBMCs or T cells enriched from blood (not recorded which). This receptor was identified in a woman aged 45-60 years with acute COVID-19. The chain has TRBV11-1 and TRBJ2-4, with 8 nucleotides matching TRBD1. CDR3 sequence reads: CASSSRTGSHQNIQYF. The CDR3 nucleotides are TGTGCCAGCAGCTCGCGGACAGGGTCCCACCAAAACATTCAGTACTTC. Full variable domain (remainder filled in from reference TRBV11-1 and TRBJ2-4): EAEVAQSPRYKITEKSQAVAFWCDPISGHATLYWYRQILGQGPELLVQFQDESVVDDSQLPKDRFSAERLKGVDSTLKIQPAELGDSAMYLCASSSRTGSHQNIQYFGAGTRLSVL.